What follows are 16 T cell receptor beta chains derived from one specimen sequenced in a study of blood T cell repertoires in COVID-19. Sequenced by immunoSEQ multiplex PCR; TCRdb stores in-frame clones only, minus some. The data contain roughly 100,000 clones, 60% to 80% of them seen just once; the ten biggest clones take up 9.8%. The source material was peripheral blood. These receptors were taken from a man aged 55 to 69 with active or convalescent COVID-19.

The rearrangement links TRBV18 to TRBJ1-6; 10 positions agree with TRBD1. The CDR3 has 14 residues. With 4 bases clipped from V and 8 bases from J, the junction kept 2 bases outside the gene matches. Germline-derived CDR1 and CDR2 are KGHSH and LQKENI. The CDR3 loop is CASSRQGADSPLHF. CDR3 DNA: TGTGCCAGCTCACGACAGGGGGCGGATTCACCCCTCCACTTT.

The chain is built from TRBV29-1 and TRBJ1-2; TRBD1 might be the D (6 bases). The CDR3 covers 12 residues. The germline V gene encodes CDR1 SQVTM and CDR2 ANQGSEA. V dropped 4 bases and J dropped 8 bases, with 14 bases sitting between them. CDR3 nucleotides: TGCAGCGTTGGGGGAGGGGACATCGGCTACACCTTC. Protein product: CSVGGGDIGYTF.

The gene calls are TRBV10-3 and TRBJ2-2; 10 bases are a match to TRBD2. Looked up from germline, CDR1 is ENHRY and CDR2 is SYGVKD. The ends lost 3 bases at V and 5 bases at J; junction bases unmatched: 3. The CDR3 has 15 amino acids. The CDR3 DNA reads TGTGCCATCAGTGAAGCGGGAGGGGTAACCGGGGAGCTGTTTTTT. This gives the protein CAISEAGGVTGELFF.

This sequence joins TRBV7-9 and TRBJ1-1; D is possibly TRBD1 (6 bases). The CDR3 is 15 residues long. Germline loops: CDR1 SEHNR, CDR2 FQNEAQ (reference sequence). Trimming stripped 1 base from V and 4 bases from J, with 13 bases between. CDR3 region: CASSLEAGGGTEAFF. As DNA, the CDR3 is TGTGCCAGCAGCTTAGAGGCGGGGGGCGGCACTGAAGCTTTCTTT.

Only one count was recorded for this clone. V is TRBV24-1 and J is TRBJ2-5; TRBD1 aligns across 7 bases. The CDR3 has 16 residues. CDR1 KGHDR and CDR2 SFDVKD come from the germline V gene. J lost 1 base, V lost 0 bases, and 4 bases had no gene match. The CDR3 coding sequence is TGTGCCACCAGTGATTTGCCCGGGACAGCCCAAGAGACCCAGTACTTC. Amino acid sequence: CATSDLPGTAQETQYF.

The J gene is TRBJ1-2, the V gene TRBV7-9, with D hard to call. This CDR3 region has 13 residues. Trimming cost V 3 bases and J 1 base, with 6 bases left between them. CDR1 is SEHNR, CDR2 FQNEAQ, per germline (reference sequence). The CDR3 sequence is CASSFGDNYGYTF. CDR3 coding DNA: TGTGCCAGCAGCTTCGGGGATAACTATGGCTACACCTTC.

The CDR3 sequence is CASRGGLHDSGANVLTF. CDR3 DNA sequence: TGTGCCAGCAGGGGTGGACTTCACGACTCTGGGGCCAACGTCCTGACTTTC. The chain uses TRBV9 and TRBJ2-6; D is possibly TRBD2 (5 bases). This CDR3 spans 17 amino acids. CDR1 is SGDLS, CDR2 YYNGEE, per germline. Trimming shortened V by 5 bases and J by 0 bases, and 15 bases separated the two germline ends.

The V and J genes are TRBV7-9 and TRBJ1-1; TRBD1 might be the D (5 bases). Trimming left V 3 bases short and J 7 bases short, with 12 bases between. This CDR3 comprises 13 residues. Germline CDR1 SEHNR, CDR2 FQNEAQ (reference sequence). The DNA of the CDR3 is TGTGCCAGCAGCTTTGGGGGGATTCTTGAAGCTTTCTTT. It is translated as CASSFGGILEAFF.

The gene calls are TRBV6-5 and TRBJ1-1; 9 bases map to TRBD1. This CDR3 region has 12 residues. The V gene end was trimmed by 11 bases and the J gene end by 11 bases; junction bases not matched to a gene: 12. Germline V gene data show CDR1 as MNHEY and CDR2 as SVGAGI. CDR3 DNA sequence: TGTGCCTCCCTCCGGGACAGGGCTTCGGCTTTCTTT. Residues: CASLRDRASAFF.

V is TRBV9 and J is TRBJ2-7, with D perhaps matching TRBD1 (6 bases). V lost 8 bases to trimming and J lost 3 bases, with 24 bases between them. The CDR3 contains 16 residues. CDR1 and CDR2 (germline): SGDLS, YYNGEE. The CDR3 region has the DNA TGTGCCAGGGAGACCCGGACAGAGGAGGTAATCTACGAGCAGTACTTC. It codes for CARETRTEEVIYEQYF.

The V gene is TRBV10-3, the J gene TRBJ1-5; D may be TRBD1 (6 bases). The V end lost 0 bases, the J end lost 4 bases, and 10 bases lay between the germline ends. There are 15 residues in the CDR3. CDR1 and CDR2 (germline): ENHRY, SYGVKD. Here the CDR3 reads CAISESGGGNQPQHF. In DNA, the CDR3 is TGTGCCATCAGTGAGTCGGGAGGGGGGAATCAGCCCCAGCATTTT.

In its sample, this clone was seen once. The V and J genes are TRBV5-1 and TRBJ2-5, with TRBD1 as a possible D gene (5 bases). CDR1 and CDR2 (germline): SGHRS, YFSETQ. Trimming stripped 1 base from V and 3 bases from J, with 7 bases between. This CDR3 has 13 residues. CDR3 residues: CASSLPREETQYF. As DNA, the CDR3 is TGCGCCAGCAGCTTGCCCAGGGAAGAGACCCAGTACTTC.

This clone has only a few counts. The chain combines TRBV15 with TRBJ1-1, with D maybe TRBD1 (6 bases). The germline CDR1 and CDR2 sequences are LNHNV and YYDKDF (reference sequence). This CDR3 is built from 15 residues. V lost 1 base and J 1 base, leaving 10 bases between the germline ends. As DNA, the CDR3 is TGTGCCACCAGCAGAGGGGGGGGGCAGAACACTGAAGCTTTCTTT. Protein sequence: CATSRGGGQNTEAFF. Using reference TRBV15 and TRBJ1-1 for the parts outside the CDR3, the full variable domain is DAMVIQNPRYQVTQFGKPVTLSCSQTLNHNVMYWYQQKSSQAPKLLFHYYDKDFNNEADTPDNFQSRRPNTSFCFLDIRSPGLGDTAMYLCATSRGGGQNTEAFFGQGTRLTVV.

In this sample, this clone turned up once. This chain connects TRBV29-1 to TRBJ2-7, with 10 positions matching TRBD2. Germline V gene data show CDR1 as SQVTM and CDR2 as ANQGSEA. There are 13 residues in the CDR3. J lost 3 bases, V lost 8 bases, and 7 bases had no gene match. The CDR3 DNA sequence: TGCAGCATCACTAGCGGGACTCTCTACGAGCAGTACTTC. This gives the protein CSITSGTLYEQYF.

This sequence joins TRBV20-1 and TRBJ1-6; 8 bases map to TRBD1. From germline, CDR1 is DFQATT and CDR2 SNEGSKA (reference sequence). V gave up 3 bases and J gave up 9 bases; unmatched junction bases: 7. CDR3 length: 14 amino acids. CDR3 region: CSASDDRGISPLHF. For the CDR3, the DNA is TGCAGTGCTAGTGACGACAGGGGCATTTCACCCCTCCACTTT.

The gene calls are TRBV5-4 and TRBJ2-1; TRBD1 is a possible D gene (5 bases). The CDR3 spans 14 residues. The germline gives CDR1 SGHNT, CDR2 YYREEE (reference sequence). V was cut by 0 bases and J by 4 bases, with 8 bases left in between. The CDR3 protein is CASSLGQSYNEQFF. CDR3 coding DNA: TGTGCCAGCAGCTTGGGACAGTCGTACAATGAGCAGTTCTTC.